The T cell receptor (beta chain) described here comes from a study of T-cell memory formation after mild COVID-19. TCRdb independently ran MiXCR on the 5' RACE reads; one entry per CDR3 protein. The table shows roughly 260,000 distinct CDR3 sequences, with around 15% occurring only once. The TCR was taken from a man aged 18 to 30 who had mild COVID-19 (a few samples of this study predate the infection). Cell type and time point are not known. The sequencing sample was made of PBMCs or a T cell subset sorted from them (not recorded which).

DNA for the CDR3: TGTGCCAGCAGCCCGTTTGCAGTTAACACTGAAGCTTTCTTT. This encodes CASSPFAVNTEAFF. This chain joins TRBV7-2 and TRBJ1-1; D ambiguous. Germline values: CDR1 SGHTA, CDR2 FQGNSA. The ends were cut back, 5 bases at V and 2 bases at J, with 12 bases in the middle. CDR3 length: 14 residues.